These T cell receptor beta chains were read from a single sample in a study of cytomegalovirus exposure and HLA in healthy donors. The assay was immunoSEQ multiplex PCR, and TCRdb's table has in-frame clones only and misses some. The sample yields under 200,000 clones, about 65% seen once. The specimen was PBMCs. These receptors all come from a girl aged 5-17 years in good health and CMV-seronegative. The CDR3 runs from the conserved cysteine through the conserved F or W. Fields, in order: V gene, clone size, J gene, D gene, CDR3 protein, CDR3 DNA. A D gene is named only where the DNA matches it firmly. Where a row states a size, it is once, few, many or the class of an expanded clone; other rows omit it.

TRBV5-4,few,TRBJ1-2,TRBD1,CASSSWLAGGAYGYTF,TGTGCCAGCAGCTCGTGGTTGGCAGGGGGCGCTTATGGCTACACCTTC
TRBV30,.,TRBJ1-1,TRBD1,CAWSRGQNTEAFF,TGTGCCTGGTCCAGGGGGCAAAACACTGAAGCTTTCTTT
TRBV10-2,.,TRBJ1-6,.,CASFGPTLGYNSPLHF,TGCGCCAGCTTTGGTCCCACGCTAGGCTATAATTCACCCCTCCACTTT
TRBV27,.,TRBJ1-5,.,CASSFIQGGQPQHF,TGTGCCAGCAGTTTTATCCAGGGCGGTCAGCCCCAGCATTTT
TRBV27,once,TRBJ2-7,TRBD2,CASSPGTSAVPYEQYF,TGTGCCAGCAGTCCGGGGACTAGCGCCGTCCCCTACGAGCAGTACTTC
TRBV18,once,TRBJ2-3,.,CASSHRSGTDTQYF,TGTGCCAGCTCCCACAGGAGCGGGACAGATACGCAGTATTTT
TRBV7-3,few,TRBJ2-2,.,CASSVVAAGELFF,TGTGCCAGCAGCGTAGTAGCCGCCGGGGAGCTGTTTTTT
TRBV5-1,.,TRBJ2-5,TRBD1,CASSSPGTGRETQYF,TGCGCCAGCAGCTCCCCCGGGACAGGGAGGGAGACCCAGTACTTC
TRBV7-3,.,TRBJ2-1,TRBD1,CASSSTGGREQFF,TGTGCCAGCAGCTCTACAGGGGGCAGGGAGCAGTTCTTC
TRBV15,.,TRBJ2-7,.,CATSDRQGYEQYF,TGTGCCACCAGCGATCGTCAGGGTTACGAGCAGTACTTC
TRBV5-1,.,TRBJ1-3,.,CASSLEGGVRSGNTIYF,TGCGCCAGCAGCTTGGAAGGAGGTGTCCGCTCTGGAAACACCATATATTTT
TRBV4-1,.,TRBJ2-2,.,CASSQVEDTGELFF,TGCGCCAGCAGCCAAGTTGAGGACACCGGGGAGCTGTTTTTT
TRBV5-1,.,TRBJ2-7,TRBD2,CASSLAGGLSEQYF,TGCGCCAGCAGCTTAGCGGGGGGGCTTAGCGAGCAGTACTTC
TRBV7-3,.,TRBJ2-2,TRBD1,CASSSYPTGVGNTGELFF,TGTGCCAGCAGCTCCTACCCAACAGGGGTTGGGAACACCGGGGAGCTGTTTTTT
TRBV5-1,.,TRBJ1-1,TRBD1,CASSSPRHSGQGDTEAFF,TGCGCCAGCAGCTCACCGCGACACTCGGGACAGGGAGACACTGAAGCTTTCTTT
TRBV18,few,TRBJ1-1,.,CASSQDSNTEAFF,TGTGCCAGCTCACAAGACAGCAACACTGAAGCTTTCTTT
TRBV19,.,TRBJ1-4,TRBD1,CASSIDGRGNEKLFF,TGTGCCAGTAGTATAGATGGCAGGGGGAATGAAAAACTGTTTTTT
TRBV5-1,.,TRBJ2-2,.,CASSLAQKTGELFF,TGCGCCAGCAGCTTGGCGCAGAAAACCGGGGAGCTGTTTTTT
TRBV7-3,.,TRBJ2-3,TRBD2,CASSPRLAGGDTQYF,TGTGCCAGCAGCCCCAGACTAGCGGGGGGAGATACGCAGTATTTT
TRBV10-3,few,TRBJ2-2,TRBD1,CAISSDRGTTGELFF,TGTGCCATCAGTAGTGACAGGGGGACCACCGGGGAGCTGTTTTTT
TRBV4-1,.,TRBJ1-5,.,CASSHRDGGYNQPQHF,TGCGCCAGCAGCCACAGAGACGGGGGGTACAATCAGCCCCAGCATTTT
TRBV11-1,few,TRBJ2-1,TRBD1,CASSYSMDRGRDEQFF,TGTGCCAGCAGCTACTCTATGGACAGGGGTCGGGATGAGCAGTTCTTC
TRBV9,.,TRBJ1-6,.,CASSVARQGSSPLHF,TGTGCCAGCAGCGTAGCTCGGCAGGGGAGCTCACCCCTCCACTTT
TRBV5-1,.,TRBJ2-5,TRBD2,CASSLALAGEETQYF,TGCGCCAGCAGCTTGGCGCTAGCGGGGGAAGAGACCCAGTACTTC
TRBV13,.,TRBJ2-6,TRBD2,CASSSRASGGSGANVLTF,TGTGCCAGCAGCTCTCGGGCCTCGGGAGGGTCTGGGGCCAACGTCCTGACTTTC
TRBV10-3,.,TRBJ1-1,.,CAISLGTTRTEAFF,TGTGCCATCAGCCTGGGGACAACCCGGACGGAAGCTTTCTTT
TRBV7-9,.,TRBJ1-4,TRBD1,CASSPMDRENEKLFF,TGTGCCAGCAGCCCGATGGACAGGGAAAATGAAAAACTGTTTTTT
TRBV5-1,.,TRBJ1-1,.,CASSLKFLAGPAGTEAFF,TGCGCCAGCAGCTTGAAGTTTCTCGCGGGGCCCGCAGGCACTGAAGCTTTCTTT
TRBV25-1,.,TRBJ1-6,TRBD1,CASSAYRGTKSPLHF,TGTGCCAGCAGTGCTTACAGGGGTACGAAATCACCCCTCCACTTT
TRBV19,.,TRBJ2-7,TRBD1,CASSTFSGGPEQYF,TGTGCCAGTAGTACTTTTTCAGGGGGCCCCGAGCAGTACTTC
TRBV30,.,TRBJ2-3,.,CAWSPVTDTQYF,TGTGCCTGGTCCCCTGTTACAGATACGCAGTATTTT
TRBV29-1,few,TRBJ2-7,TRBD1,CSGAGTGGSEQYF,TGCAGCGGGGCGGGGACAGGGGGCTCCGAGCAGTACTTC
TRBV2,once,TRBJ2-7,TRBD2,CASSFTSGGYEQYF,TGTGCCAGCAGTTTTACTAGCGGGGGTTACGAGCAGTACTTC
TRBV2,few,TRBJ1-5,.,CASLFQEDQPQHF,TGTGCCTCTCTTTTCCAGGAGGATCAGCCCCAGCATTTT
TRBV7-9,.,TRBJ1-1,.,CASSFSVDTEAFF,TGTGCCAGCAGCTTCTCCGTAGACACTGAAGCTTTCTTT
TRBV27,.,TRBJ2-1,.,CASSYDRSSYNEQFF,TGTGCCAGCAGTTACGACAGGAGCTCCTACAATGAGCAGTTCTTC
TRBV29-1,few,TRBJ1-3,.,CSVEVSQGSPGNTIYF,TGCAGCGTTGAAGTTTCGCAGGGTAGTCCTGGAAACACCATATATTTT
TRBV29-1,.,TRBJ1-1,.,CSVELGLTEAFF,TGCAGCGTTGAACTGGGGCTCACTGAAGCTTTCTTT
TRBV7-2,.,TRBJ2-1,TRBD2,CASSRGTSLANEQFF,TGTGCCAGCAGCCGCGGGACTAGCTTGGCCAATGAGCAGTTCTTC
TRBV7-8,.,TRBJ1-5,TRBD1,CASSLEGRGRVSNQPQHF,TGTGCCAGCAGCTTAGAGGGCAGGGGGCGCGTAAGCAATCAGCCCCAGCATTTT
TRBV18,.,TRBJ1-1,TRBD1,CASSPGQGSPYTEAFF,TGTGCCAGCTCACCGGGACAGGGGAGTCCGTACACTGAAGCTTTCTTT
TRBV7-9,.,TRBJ1-1,.,CASRGITGTEAFF,TGTGCCAGCCGGGGGATTACTGGCACTGAAGCTTTCTTT
TRBV27,.,TRBJ2-1,TRBD2,CASSPSGGARDEQFF,TGTGCCAGCAGCCCTAGCGGGGGGGCCAGGGATGAGCAGTTCTTC
TRBV2,few,TRBJ1-2,TRBD1,CASSPRQGAHHYGYTF,TGTGCCAGCAGTCCCCGACAGGGGGCGCATCACTATGGCTACACCTTC
TRBV11-3,.,TRBJ2-1,.,CASSLGHLDYNEQFF,TGTGCCAGCAGCTTGGGACACCTGGACTACAATGAGCAGTTCTTC
TRBV13,.,TRBJ1-2,.,CASSLGHAKDSYGYTF,TGTGCCAGCAGCTTAGGCCATGCAAAGGACAGCTATGGCTACACCTTC
TRBV30,.,TRBJ1-1,.,CAWSGAPQGTEAFF,TGTGCCTGGAGTGGTGCCCCCCAGGGCACTGAAGCTTTCTTT
TRBV30,.,TRBJ2-7,.,CAWSVGAYEQYF,TGTGCCTGGAGTGTAGGGGCCTACGAGCAGTACTTC
TRBV5-1,.,TRBJ2-2,TRBD1,CASSSDGQGNRGGELFF,TGCGCCAGCAGCTCGGACGGACAGGGGAATCGGGGCGGGGAGCTGTTTTTT
TRBV19,.,TRBJ1-5,.,CASSIIPLDQPQHF,TGTGCCAGTAGTATAATCCCCCTAGATCAGCCCCAGCATTTT
TRBV6-6,once,TRBJ1-5,TRBD1,CASSYTGDNQPQHF,TGTGCCAGCAGTTACACAGGGGACAATCAGCCCCAGCATTTT
TRBV29-1,.,TRBJ2-1,TRBD2,CSVEISAGGPNEQFF,TGCAGCGTTGAAATTTCCGCGGGGGGGCCCAATGAGCAGTTCTTC
TRBV13,.,TRBJ2-1,.,CASSPWGGASNEQFF,TGTGCCAGCAGCCCTTGGGGGGGGGCTAGTAATGAGCAGTTCTTC
TRBV7-9,.,TRBJ1-1,.,CASSLNFGTEAFF,TGTGCCAGCAGCTTAAACTTCGGCACTGAAGCTTTCTTT
TRBV5-1,.,TRBJ2-7,TRBD2,CASSNLAGGSPYEQYF,TGCGCCAGCAGCAACTTAGCGGGGGGCTCCCCTTACGAGCAGTACTTC
TRBV6-1,few,TRBJ1-1,TRBD1,CASWGDRGGTEAFF,TGTGCCAGCTGGGGAGACAGGGGCGGCACTGAAGCTTTCTTT
TRBV19,few,TRBJ2-5,TRBD2,CASSVVAGTVRYF,TGTGCCAGTAGTGTAGTAGCGGGTACGGTTCGGTACTTC